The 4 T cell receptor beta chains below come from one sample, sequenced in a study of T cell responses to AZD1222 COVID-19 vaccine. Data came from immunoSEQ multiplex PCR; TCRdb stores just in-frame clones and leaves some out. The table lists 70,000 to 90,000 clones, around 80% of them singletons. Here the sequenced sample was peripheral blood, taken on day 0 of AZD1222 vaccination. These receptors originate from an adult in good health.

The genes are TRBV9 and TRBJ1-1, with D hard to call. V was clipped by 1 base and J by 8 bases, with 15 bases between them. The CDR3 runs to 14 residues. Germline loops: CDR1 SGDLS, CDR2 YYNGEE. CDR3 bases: TGTGCCAGCAGCGTAACCCCACGAGCGGGGGAAGCTTTCTTT. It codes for CASSVTPRAGEAFF. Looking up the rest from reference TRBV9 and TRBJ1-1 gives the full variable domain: DSGVTQTPKHLITATGQRVTLRCSPRSGDLSVYWYQQSLDQGLQFLIQYYNGEERAKGNILERFSAQQFPDLHSELNLSSLELGDSALYFCASSVTPRAGEAFFGQGTRLTVV.

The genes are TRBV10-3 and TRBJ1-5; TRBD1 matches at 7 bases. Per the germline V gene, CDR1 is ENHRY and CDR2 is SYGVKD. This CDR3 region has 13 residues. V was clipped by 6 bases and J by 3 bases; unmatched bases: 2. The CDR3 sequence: CAIRGQANQPQHF. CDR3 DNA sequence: TGTGCCATCAGAGGACAGGCCAATCAGCCCCAGCATTTT.

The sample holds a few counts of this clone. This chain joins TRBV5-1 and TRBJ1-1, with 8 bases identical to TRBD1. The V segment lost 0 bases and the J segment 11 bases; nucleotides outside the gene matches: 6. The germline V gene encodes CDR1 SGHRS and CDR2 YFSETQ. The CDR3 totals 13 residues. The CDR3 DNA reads TGCGCCAGCAGCTTGGACCAGGACAGGGCTGCTTTCTTT. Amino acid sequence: CASSLDQDRAAFF.

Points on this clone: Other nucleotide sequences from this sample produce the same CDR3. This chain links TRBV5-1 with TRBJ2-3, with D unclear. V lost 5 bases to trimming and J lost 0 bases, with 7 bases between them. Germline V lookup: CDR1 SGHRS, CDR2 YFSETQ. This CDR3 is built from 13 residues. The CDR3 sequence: CASSSSSTDTQYF. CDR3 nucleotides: TGCGCCAGCAGTTCTTCTAGCACAGATACGCAGTATTTT.